These 27 T cell receptor beta chains were sequenced from one sample in a study of regulatory T cells in long-lasting Graves disease. Library construction for TCR beta used iRepertoire HTBI primers and Arm-PCR of CDR3 regions. MiXCR was run by TCRdb on the multiplex PCR reads, yielding one entry per CDR3 protein. Of under 500,000 distinct CDR3 sequences listed, about a sixth are singletons. As for time point: newly diagnosed GD, antithyroid drugs for less than 3 months. With RNA extracted from PBMCs as input, the TCR library was made. The same sample was also studied in work on T cells in Graves' hyperthyroidism and ophthalmopathy.

This specimen was peripheral blood mononuclear cells (PBMCs), taken at new diagnosis, from a patient treated with antithyroid drugs. All receptors derive from a woman aged 30 to 39 with Graves disease.

This clonotype was detected only a few times. The chain carries TRBV5-1 and TRBJ2-2; 8 bases are a match to TRBD2. Trimming removed 4 bases from V and 0 bases from J; junction bases left unmatched: 8. Germline-derived CDR1 and CDR2 are SGHRS and YFSETQ. This CDR3 comprises 17 residues. The CDR3 DNA reads as TGCGCCAGCAGCCCGGCTTTAGCGGGGTCGAACACCGGGGAGCTGTTTTTT. Protein: CASSPALAGSNTGELFF.

This clonotype was counted many times. The chain links TRBV18 to TRBJ1-5, with TRBD1 matching 7 bases. After removal of 5 bases from V and 6 bases from J, the junction contained 10 bases not matched to a gene. CDR3 length: 15 residues. Per germline, CDR1 KGHSH and CDR2 LQKENI. The CDR3 DNA reads TGTGCCAGCTCAACCAGTTCGAGGGACAGTCAGCCCCAGCATTTT. It encodes CASSTSSRDSQPQHF.

This clonotype was observed many times. This sequence joins TRBV24-1 and TRBJ1-5, with 8 bases aligning to TRBD1. The CDR3 covers 16 residues. V shed 3 bases and J 1 base; nucleotides not matched to a gene: 4. Germline CDR1 KGHDR, CDR2 SFDVKD. The CDR3: CATSDPTGGSNQPQHF. CDR3 DNA sequence: TGTGCCACCAGTGATCCCACAGGGGGGAGCAATCAGCCCCAGCATTTT.

A few counts support this clonotype. The chain carries TRBV27 and TRBJ2-7; TRBD1 matches at 8 bases. Germline CDR1 and CDR2: MNHEY and SMNVEV (reference sequence). V lost 0 bases, J lost 5 bases, and 9 bases stayed unmatched. This CDR3 comprises 16 residues. CDR3 bases: TGTGCCAGCAGTTTATCAGTGGCAGGGGGCTTCAACGAGCAGTACTTC. This encodes CASSLSVAGGFNEQYF.

In its sample, this clonotype was seen many times. The V and J genes are TRBV2 and TRBJ2-7; 8 positions match TRBD1. The ends lost 6 bases at V and 6 bases at J; junction bases unmatched: 7. CDR1 SNHLY and CDR2 FYNNEI come from the germline V gene. The CDR3 loop spans 13 amino acids. The CDR3 loop is CASRVDRASEQYF. As DNA, the CDR3 is TGTGCCAGCAGAGTGGACAGGGCCAGCGAGCAGTACTTC.

This clonotype was seen ten or more times. The genes are TRBV7-9 and TRBJ2-1, with D unresolved. The V end was cut by 2 bases, the J end by 0 bases, with 5 bases between. The CDR3 covers 14 residues. Germline lookup yields CDR1 SEHNR and CDR2 FQNEAQ (reference sequence). In DNA, the CDR3 is TGTGCCAGCAGCTTATTCAGCTCCTACAATGAGCAGTTCTTC. This codes for CASSLFSSYNEQFF.

The rearrangement links TRBV28 to TRBJ2-1, with D perhaps matching TRBD2 (6 bases). CDR3 length equals 17 residues. The V gene lost 7 bases and the J gene lost 0 bases, with 19 bases spanning the gap. Germline V gene sequence: CDR1 MDHEN, CDR2 SYDVKM. The CDR3 DNA reads as TGTGCCAGCACCGTTCCGAGGGGACTGGCCTCCTACAATGAGCAGTTCTTC. It yields the protein CASTVPRGLASYNEQFF.

At least ten counts were recorded for this clonotype. This sequence joins TRBV12-3 or TRBV12-4 and TRBJ2-1; TRBD2 matches 10 bases. The V segment lost 1 base and the J segment 9 bases; nucleotides outside the gene matches: 6. The CDR3 contains 15 residues. CDR3 nucleotides: TGTGCCAGCAGTTTAGTGGCTAGCGGGAGAGTTGAGCAGTTCTTC. Its protein is CASSLVASGRVEQFF.

This clonotype appeared many times. The V and J genes are TRBV6-1 and TRBJ1-5, with TRBD1 as a possible D gene (5 bases). The germline V gene has CDR1 MNHNS and CDR2 SASEGT. Trimming shortened V by 5 bases and J by 7 bases, and 15 bases separated the two germline ends. This CDR3 contains 14 residues. The CDR3 region has the DNA TGTGCCAGCAGTCGGGACGCCCCGGGGCAGCCCCAGCATTTT. Its protein is CASSRDAPGQPQHF.

This clonotype showed up many times. V and J are TRBV11-3 and TRBJ2-3; tentatively, D is TRBD1 (6 bases). The CDR3 has 15 residues. V lost 5 bases and J lost 8, with 20 bases in between. From germline, CDR1 is SGHNT and CDR2 YENEEA. The DNA of the CDR3 is TGTGCCAGCAGCCACAGGGAAAGGGGAAGAGGTACGCAGTATTTT. Translated, it gives CASSHRERGRGTQYF.

Concerning this clonotype: A clone one base away is much larger, so this may be a read error. The chain has TRBV5-5 and TRBJ2-3, with D unresolved. Germline assignment: CDR1 SGHKS and CDR2 YYEKEE (reference sequence). CDR3 length equals 15 residues. V lost 4 bases and J lost 6, with 18 bases in between. CDR3 sequence (DNA): TGTGCCAGCAGCGAACATTGGAGTTCGGTGGATACGCAGTATTTT. Translation gives CASSEHWSSVDTQYF.

The table lists this clonotype with many counts. This chain uses TRBV6-2 or TRBV6-3 with TRBJ2-3; 10 positions match TRBD2. This CDR3 spans 18 amino acids. Germline CDR1 reads MNHEY; CDR2 reads SVGEGT. Trimming at V came to 2 bases and at J to 1 base, leaving 9 bases not matched to a gene. The CDR3 here is CASSYPRRLAGGTDTQYF. CDR3 bases: TGTGCCAGCAGTTACCCTAGACGCCTAGCGGGAGGCACAGATACGCAGTATTTT.

This clonotype has a handful of counts. J is TRBJ1-1 and V is TRBV24-1; no clear D gene. Trimming shortened V by 1 base and J by 1 base, and 3 bases separated the two germline ends. The CDR3 is made up of 13 amino acids. Germline loops: CDR1 KGHDR, CDR2 SFDVKD. The CDR3 sequence is CATSDFRNTEAFF. The CDR3 DNA reads as TGTGCCACCAGTGATTTCCGGAACACTGAAGCTTTCTTT.

In this sample, this clonotype turned up many times. The rearrangement links TRBV2 to TRBJ2-2, with 8 bases matching TRBD1. The CDR3 sequence is 14 residues long. The trim removed 6 bases at V and 6 bases at J, leaving 6 bases unmatched. Germline V CDR1 and CDR2: SNHLY, FYNNEI. The DNA for the CDR3 is TGTGCCAGCAGAGACCCGGACAGGGCCGGGGAGCTGTTTTTT. Protein sequence: CASRDPDRAGELFF.

This clonotype was seen ten or more times. The rearrangement joins TRBV2 to TRBJ1-5; perhaps TRBD1 as D (5 bases). Germline V gives CDR1 SNHLY, CDR2 FYNNEI. V dropped 6 bases and J dropped 1 base, with 10 bases sitting between them. This CDR3 has 14 residues. Here the CDR3 reads CASRGRTSNQPQHF. In nucleotides, the CDR3 is TGTGCCAGCAGGGGACGGACCAGCAATCAGCCCCAGCATTTT.

This clonotype has just a few counts. The chain links TRBV20-1 to TRBJ1-3; perhaps TRBD1 as D (6 bases). Germline lookup yields CDR1 DFQATT and CDR2 SNEGSKA (reference sequence). The V end was cut by 1 base, the J end by 2 bases, with 21 bases between. This CDR3 has 18 residues. Written as DNA, the CDR3 is TGCAGTGCTAGAGCCGGGACAACTAGTATTCTCGCTGGAAACACCATATATTTT. The encoded protein is CSARAGTTSILAGNTIYF.

Comment on this clonotype: It may be a read error: a sequence one base away is much more abundant. This chain connects TRBV10-3 to TRBJ2-5, with 8 bases aligning to TRBD2. The CDR3 totals 15 residues. Germline V gene lookup returns CDR1 ENHRY and CDR2 SYGVKD. V lost 3 bases, J lost 7 bases, and 10 bases stayed unmatched. The CDR3 region has the DNA TGTGCCATCAGTGATGAGCGCGGGGGGCGGGGGACCCAGTACTTC. Translated: CAISDERGGRGTQYF.

The chain couples TRBV19 to TRBJ1-1; possible D gene TRBD1, 5 bases. Germline loops: CDR1 LNHDA, CDR2 SQIVND (reference sequence). Trimming shortened V by 0 bases and J by 4 bases, and 9 bases separated the two germline ends. The CDR3 has 14 residues. CDR3 DNA: TGTGCCAGTAGTATAGACCCAGGGACCACTGAAGCTTTCTTT. It yields the protein CASSIDPGTTEAFF.

This clonotype was seen at least ten times. This chain links TRBV27 with TRBJ2-7; the D is unclear. CDR1 and CDR2 from the germline V gene are MNHEY and SMNVEV (reference sequence). The V and J ends lost 10 bases and 5 bases respectively, with 12 bases between them. CDR3 length equals 11 residues. The CDR3: CATPSSDEQYF. The CDR3 nucleotides are TGTGCCACCCCTAGTTCGGACGAGCAGTACTTC.

This clonotype was seen only a few times. The rearrangement joins TRBV10-3 to TRBJ2-1; TRBD2 agrees at 11 bases. Germline assignment: CDR1 ENHRY and CDR2 SYGVKD. This CDR3 comprises 16 residues. V trimming: 8 bases; J trimming: 0 bases; junction bases outside the gene matches: 6. CDR3 sequence reads: CAISGLADPSYNEQFF. CDR3 nucleotides: TGTGCCATCTCGGGACTAGCGGACCCCTCCTACAATGAGCAGTTCTTC.

In its sample, this clonotype was seen many times. V and J are TRBV7-9 and TRBJ2-7, with TRBD2 matching 7 bases. Germline CDR1 is SEHNR and CDR2 is FQNEAQ (reference sequence). Losses at the gene ends were 5 bases for V and 6 bases for J; bases not matched to a gene: 10. This CDR3 has 14 residues. The CDR3 coding sequence is TGTGCCAGCAGCGCCATGGGGGGGGACGGCGAGCAGTACTTC. This codes for CASSAMGGDGEQYF.

This clonotype appeared many times. The chain links TRBV5-1 to TRBJ1-5, with 7 bases identical to TRBD1. V lost 0 bases, J lost 4 bases, and 4 bases stayed unmatched. There are 15 residues in the CDR3. Germline V gene lookup returns CDR1 SGHRS and CDR2 YFSETQ. The DNA for the CDR3 is TGCGCCAGCAGCTTGGGGGGACAGCCAAATCAGCCCCAGCATTTT. Translation: CASSLGGQPNQPQHF.

This clonotype has at least ten counts. The chain employs TRBV11-2 and TRBJ2-3; unclear D gene. Germline V gives CDR1 SGHAT, CDR2 FQNNGV. The CDR3 consists of 14 residues. Trimming removed 1 base at V and 1 base at J, with 6 bases between. Here the CDR3 DNA reads TGTGCCAGCAGCTTAGCCGCAGGCACAGATACGCAGTATTTT. Protein product: CASSLAAGTDTQYF.

Ten or more counts support this clonotype. This CDR3 is CASRVSGSGVHEQYF. The CDR3 coding sequence is TGTGCCAGCAGGGTCAGCGGCAGCGGGGTCCACGAGCAGTACTTC. The chain is built from TRBV9 and TRBJ2-7; 7 nucleotides match TRBD2. CDR3 length: 15 residues. V lost 5 bases to trimming and J lost 5 bases; unmatched junction nucleotides: 13. Germline CDR1 is SGDLS and CDR2 is YYNGEE.

The chain couples TRBV10-3 to TRBJ2-1, with 11 bases aligning to TRBD2. The V gene's germline CDR1 is ENHRY and CDR2 SYGVKD. CDR3 length: 16 amino acids. Unmatched junction bases numbered 7, after V lost 3 bases and J lost 6 bases. DNA of the CDR3: TGTGCCATCAGTGACCCCACTAGCGGGAGCTGCAATGAGCAGTTCTTC. This sequence encodes CAISDPTSGSCNEQFF.

In this sample, this clonotype turned up many times. V usage is TRBV28 and J usage is TRBJ2-1, with 8 bases fitting TRBD1. The CDR3 runs 17 residues. CDR1 is MDHEN and CDR2 is SYDVKM in the germline V gene. J lost 2 bases, V lost 1 base, and 7 bases had no gene match. This CDR3 is CASSLFPGQGAYNEQFF. The CDR3 DNA reads TGTGCCAGCAGTTTATTTCCTGGACAGGGAGCCTACAATGAGCAGTTCTTC.

Turning to this clonotype: The junction departs from germline at one end; a sequencing error may be responsible. The rearrangement joins TRBV7-8 to TRBJ2-7; no clear D. The length of the CDR3 is 8 residues. In germline, CDR1 is SGHVS, CDR2 FQNEAQ. The CDR3 spells CASSPWDF. CDR3 DNA: TGTGCCAGCAGCCCTTGGGACTTC.